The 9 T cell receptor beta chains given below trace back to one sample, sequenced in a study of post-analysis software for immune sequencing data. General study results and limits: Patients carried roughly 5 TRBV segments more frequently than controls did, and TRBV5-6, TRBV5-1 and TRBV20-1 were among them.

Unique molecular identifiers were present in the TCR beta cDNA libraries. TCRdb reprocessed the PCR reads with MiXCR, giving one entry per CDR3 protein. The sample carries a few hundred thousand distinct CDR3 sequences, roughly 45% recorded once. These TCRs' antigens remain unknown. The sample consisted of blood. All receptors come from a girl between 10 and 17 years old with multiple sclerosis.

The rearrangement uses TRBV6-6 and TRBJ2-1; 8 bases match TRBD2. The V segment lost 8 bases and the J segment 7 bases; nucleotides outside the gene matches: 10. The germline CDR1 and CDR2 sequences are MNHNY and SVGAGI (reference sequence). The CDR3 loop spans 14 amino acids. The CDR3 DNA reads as TGTGCCAGCCACAACGGGGGGGGCAGGAATGAGCAGTTCTTC. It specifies CASHNGGGRNEQFF.

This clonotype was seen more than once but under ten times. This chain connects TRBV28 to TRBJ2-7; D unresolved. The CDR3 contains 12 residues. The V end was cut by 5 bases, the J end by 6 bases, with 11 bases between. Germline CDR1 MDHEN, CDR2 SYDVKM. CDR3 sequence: CASSQLVGEQYF. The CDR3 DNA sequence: TGTGCCAGCAGTCAATTGGTCGGCGAGCAGTACTTC.

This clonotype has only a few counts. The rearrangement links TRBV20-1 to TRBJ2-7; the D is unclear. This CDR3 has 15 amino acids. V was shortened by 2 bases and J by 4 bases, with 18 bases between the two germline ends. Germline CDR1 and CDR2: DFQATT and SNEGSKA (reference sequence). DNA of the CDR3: TGCAGTGCTAGAAGAATCGGAGTCCCAGGATACGAGCAGTACTTC. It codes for CSARRIGVPGYEQYF.

The CDR3, as DNA: TGCAGCGTCGGGACTAGCGGGACGTTAGATGAGCAGTTCTTC. Translated: CSVGTSGTLDEQFF. The V call is TRBV29-1, the J call TRBJ2-1; 13 positions agree with TRBD2. Germline CDR1 reads SQVTM; CDR2 reads ANQGSEA. The CDR3 extends over 14 amino acids. Unmatched junction bases numbered 7, after V lost 6 bases and J lost 8 bases.

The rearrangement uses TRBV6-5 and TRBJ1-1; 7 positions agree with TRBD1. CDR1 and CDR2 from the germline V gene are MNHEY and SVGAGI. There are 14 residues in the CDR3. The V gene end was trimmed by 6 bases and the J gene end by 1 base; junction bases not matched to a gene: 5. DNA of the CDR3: TGTGCCAGCAGAAGAGGGACAGAGAACACTGAAGCTTTCTTT. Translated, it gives CASRRGTENTEAFF.

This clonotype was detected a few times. DNA of the CDR3: TGCAGCCCCGGACAGGGAGGCTATGAAAAACTGTTTTTT. It translates to CSPGQGGYEKLFF. This rearrangement joins TRBV29-1 to TRBJ1-4; 8 bases align to TRBD1. Germline loops: CDR1 SQVTM, CDR2 ANQGSEA. This CDR3 is 13 amino acids long. Unmatched junction bases numbered 8, after V lost 8 bases and J lost 6 bases. The full variable domain, with the rest looked up from reference TRBV29-1 and TRBJ1-4, is SAVISQKPSRDICQRGTSLTIQCQVDSQVTMMFWYRQQPGQSLTLIATANQGSEATYESGFVIDKFPISRPNLTFSTLTVSNMSPEDSSIYLCSPGQGGYEKLFFGSGTQLSVL.

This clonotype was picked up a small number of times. This CDR3 is CASSSWREGPETQYF. The CDR3 nucleotides read TGTGCCAGCAGCTCCTGGCGGGAGGGCCCAGAGACCCAGTACTTC. The chain has TRBV7-2 and TRBJ2-5; 9 nucleotides match TRBD2. The CDR3 consists of 15 residues. Germline assignment: CDR1 SGHTA and CDR2 FQGNSA. With 4 bases clipped from V and 4 bases from J, the junction kept 7 bases outside the gene matches.

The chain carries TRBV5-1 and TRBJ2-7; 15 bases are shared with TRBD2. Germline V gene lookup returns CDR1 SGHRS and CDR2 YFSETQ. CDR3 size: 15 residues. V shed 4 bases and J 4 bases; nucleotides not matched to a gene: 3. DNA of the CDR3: TGCGCCAGCAGCCGGGGGACTAGCGGGAGGTACGAGCAGTACTTC. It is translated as CASSRGTSGRYEQYF.

The DNA for the CDR3 is TGTGCCATCAGTGGTTACAAGAACACTGAAGCTTTCTTT. Translation: CAISGYKNTEAFF. The chain employs TRBV10-3 and TRBJ1-1; D gene ambiguous. Germline assignment: CDR1 ENHRY and CDR2 SYGVKD. Trimming cost V 4 bases and J 1 base, with 7 bases left between them. The CDR3 loop spans 13 amino acids.